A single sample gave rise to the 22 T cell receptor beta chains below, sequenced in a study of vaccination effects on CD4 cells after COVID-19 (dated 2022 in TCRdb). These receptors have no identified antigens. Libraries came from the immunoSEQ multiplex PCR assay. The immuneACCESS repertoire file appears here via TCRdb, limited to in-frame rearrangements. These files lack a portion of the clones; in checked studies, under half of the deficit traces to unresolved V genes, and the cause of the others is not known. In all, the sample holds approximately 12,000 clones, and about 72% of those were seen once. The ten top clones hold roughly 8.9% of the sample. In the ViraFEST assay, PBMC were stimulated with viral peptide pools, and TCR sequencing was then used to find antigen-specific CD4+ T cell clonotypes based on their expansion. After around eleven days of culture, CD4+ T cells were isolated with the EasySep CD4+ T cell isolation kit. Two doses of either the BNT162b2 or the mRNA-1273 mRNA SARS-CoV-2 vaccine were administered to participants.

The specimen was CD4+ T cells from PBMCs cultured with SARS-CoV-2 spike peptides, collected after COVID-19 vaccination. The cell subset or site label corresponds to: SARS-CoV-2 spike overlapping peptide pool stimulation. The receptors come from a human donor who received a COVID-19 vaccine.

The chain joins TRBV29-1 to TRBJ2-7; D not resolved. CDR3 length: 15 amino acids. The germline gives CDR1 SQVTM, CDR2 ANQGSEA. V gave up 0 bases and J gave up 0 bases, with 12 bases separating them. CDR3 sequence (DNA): TGCAGCGTTGAAGAATGGGCAGAAAGCTCCTACGAGCAGTACTTC. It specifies CSVEEWAESSYEQYF.

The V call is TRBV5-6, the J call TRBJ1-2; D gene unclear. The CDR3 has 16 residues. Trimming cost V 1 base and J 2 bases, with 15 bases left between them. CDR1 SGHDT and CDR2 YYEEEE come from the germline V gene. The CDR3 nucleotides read TGTGCCAGCAGCTTGATAGATTCTCGGGAGAACTATGGCTACACCTTC. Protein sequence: CASSLIDSRENYGYTF.

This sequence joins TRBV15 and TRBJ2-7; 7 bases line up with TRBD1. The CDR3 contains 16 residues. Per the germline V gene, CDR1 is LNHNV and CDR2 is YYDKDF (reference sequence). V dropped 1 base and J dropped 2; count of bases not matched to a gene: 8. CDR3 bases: TGTGCCACCAGCAGAGCGGAGACAGGGTACACCTACGAGCAGTACTTC. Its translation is CATSRAETGYTYEQYF.

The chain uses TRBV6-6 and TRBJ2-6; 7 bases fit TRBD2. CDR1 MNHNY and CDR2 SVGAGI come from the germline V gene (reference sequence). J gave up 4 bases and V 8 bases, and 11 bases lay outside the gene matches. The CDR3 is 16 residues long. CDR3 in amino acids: CASGLGLGSGANVLTF. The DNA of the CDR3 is TGTGCCAGCGGACTAGGTCTGGGGTCCGGGGCCAACGTCCTGACTTTC.

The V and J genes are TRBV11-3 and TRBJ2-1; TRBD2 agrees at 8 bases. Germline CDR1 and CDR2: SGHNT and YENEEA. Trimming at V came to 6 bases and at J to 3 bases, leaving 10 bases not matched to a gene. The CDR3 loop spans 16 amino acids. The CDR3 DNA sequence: TGTGCCAGCAGTCCCGCCTTCCGGGGGGGCTACAATGAGCAGTTCTTC. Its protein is CASSPAFRGGYNEQFF. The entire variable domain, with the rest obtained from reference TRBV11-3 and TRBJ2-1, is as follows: EAGVVQSPRYKIIEKKQPVAFWCNPISGHNTLYWYLQNLGQGPELLIRYENEEAVDDSQLPKDRFSAERLKGVDSTLKIQPAELGDSAVYLCASSPAFRGGYNEQFFGPGTRLTVL.

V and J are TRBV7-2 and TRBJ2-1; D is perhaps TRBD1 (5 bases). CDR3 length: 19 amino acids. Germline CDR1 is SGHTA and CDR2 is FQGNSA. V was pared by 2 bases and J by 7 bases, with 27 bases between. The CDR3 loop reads CASSLKWPGQGLVGNEQFF. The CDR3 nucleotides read TGTGCCAGCAGCTTAAAGTGGCCAGGGCAGGGCCTGGTGGGGAATGAGCAGTTCTTC.

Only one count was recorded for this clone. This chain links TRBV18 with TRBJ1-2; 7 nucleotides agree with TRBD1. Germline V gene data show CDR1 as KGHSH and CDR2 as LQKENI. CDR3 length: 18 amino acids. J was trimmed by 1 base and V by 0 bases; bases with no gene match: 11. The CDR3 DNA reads TGTGCCAGCTCACCACCAGGCCACAGGGGCCTACTTAACTATGGCTACACCTTC. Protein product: CASSPPGHRGLLNYGYTF.

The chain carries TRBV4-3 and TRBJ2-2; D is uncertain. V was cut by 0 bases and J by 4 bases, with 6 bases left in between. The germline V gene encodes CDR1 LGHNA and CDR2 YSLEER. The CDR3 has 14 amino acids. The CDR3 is CASSQEVFTGELFF. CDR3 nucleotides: TGCGCCAGCAGCCAAGAAGTGTTCACCGGGGAGCTGTTTTTT.

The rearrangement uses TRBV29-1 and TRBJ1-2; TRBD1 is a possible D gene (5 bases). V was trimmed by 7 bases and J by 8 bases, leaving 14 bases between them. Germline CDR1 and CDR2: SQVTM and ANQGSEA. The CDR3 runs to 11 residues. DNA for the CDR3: TGCAGCGCTAAGCGGGGCGAAGGCTACACCTTC. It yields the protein CSAKRGEGYTF.

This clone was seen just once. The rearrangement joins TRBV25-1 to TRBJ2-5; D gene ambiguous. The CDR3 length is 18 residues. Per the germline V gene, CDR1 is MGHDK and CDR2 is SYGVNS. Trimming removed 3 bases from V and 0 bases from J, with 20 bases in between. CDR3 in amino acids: CASSDRLSPQIHQETQYF. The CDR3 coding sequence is TGTGCCAGCAGTGATCGGTTATCTCCACAGATACACCAAGAGACCCAGTACTTC.

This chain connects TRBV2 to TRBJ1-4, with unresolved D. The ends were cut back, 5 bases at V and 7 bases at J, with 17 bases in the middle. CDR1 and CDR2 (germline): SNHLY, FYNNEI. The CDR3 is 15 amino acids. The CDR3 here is CASSQTLGVGEKLFF. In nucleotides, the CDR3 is TGTGCCAGCAGTCAGACCCTCGGGGTGGGTGAAAAACTGTTTTTT.

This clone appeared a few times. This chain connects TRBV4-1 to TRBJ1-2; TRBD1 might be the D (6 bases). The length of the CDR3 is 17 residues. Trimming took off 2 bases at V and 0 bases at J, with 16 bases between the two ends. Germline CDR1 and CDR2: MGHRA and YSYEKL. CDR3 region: CASSQPELGAANYGYTF. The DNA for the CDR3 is TGCGCCAGCAGCCAACCTGAATTGGGGGCAGCTAACTATGGCTACACCTTC.

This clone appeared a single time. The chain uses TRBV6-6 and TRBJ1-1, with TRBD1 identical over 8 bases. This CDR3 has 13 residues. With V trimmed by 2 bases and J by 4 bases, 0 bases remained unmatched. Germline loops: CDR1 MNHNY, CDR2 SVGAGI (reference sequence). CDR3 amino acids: CASSYGTGTEAFF. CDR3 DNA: TGTGCCAGCAGTTACGGGACAGGCACTGAAGCTTTCTTT.

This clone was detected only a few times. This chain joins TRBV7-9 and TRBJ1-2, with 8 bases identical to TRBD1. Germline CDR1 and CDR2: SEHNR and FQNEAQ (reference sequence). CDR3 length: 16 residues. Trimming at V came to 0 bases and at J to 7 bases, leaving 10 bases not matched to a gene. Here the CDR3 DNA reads TGTGCCAGCAGCTTAGCTGGCGGGCAGGGGGCCGGTGGCTACACCTTC. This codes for CASSLAGGQGAGGYTF.

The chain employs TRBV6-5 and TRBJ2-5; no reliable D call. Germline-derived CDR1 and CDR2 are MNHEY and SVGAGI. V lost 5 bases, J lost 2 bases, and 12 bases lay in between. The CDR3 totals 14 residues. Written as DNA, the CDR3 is TGTGCCAGCAGTCCCTACAGCAAGCAAGAGACCCAGTACTTC. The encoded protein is CASSPYSKQETQYF.

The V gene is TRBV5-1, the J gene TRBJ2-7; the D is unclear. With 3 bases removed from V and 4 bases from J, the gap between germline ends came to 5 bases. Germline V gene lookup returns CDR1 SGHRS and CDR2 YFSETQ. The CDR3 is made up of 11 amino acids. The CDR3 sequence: CASSSEYEQYF. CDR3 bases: TGCGCCAGCAGCTCCGAATACGAGCAGTACTTC.

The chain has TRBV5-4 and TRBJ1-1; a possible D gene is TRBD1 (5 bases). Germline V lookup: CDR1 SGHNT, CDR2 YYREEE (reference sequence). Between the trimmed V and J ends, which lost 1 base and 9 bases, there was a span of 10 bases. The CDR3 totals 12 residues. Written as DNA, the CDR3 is TGTGCCAGCAGCTTGCCCGGGACTCAAGCTTTCTTT. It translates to CASSLPGTQAFF.

The CDR3 reads CASGSASGGGETQYF. CDR3 bases: TGCGCCAGCGGCTCGGCTAGCGGGGGCGGTGAGACCCAGTACTTC. V gene TRBV5-1 combines with J gene TRBJ2-5; 10 nucleotides match TRBD2. CDR1 is SGHRS and CDR2 is YFSETQ in the germline V gene. V shed 7 bases, J shed 5 bases, and the junction held 11 bases outside the gene matches. The CDR3 consists of 15 residues.

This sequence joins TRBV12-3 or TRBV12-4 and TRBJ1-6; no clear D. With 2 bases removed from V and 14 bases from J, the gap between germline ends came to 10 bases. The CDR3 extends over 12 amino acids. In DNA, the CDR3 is TGTGCCAGCAGTTTATCGGGGATGGCCCTCCACTTT. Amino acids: CASSLSGMALHF.

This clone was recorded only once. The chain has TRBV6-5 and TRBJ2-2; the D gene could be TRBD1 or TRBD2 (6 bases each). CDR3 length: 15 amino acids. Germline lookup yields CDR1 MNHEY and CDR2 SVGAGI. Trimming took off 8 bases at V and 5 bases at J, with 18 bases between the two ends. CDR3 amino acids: CASLPWGRGTGELFF. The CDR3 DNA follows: TGTGCCAGCCTCCCGTGGGGGCGGGGTACCGGGGAGCTGTTTTTT.

CDR3 amino acids: CASSIGPNEQFF. In DNA form, the CDR3 reads TGTGCCAGTAGTATAGGCCCCAATGAGCAGTTCTTC. This chain joins TRBV19 and TRBJ2-1; D remains unclear. V lost 1 base, J lost 6 bases, and 4 bases lay in between. Germline assignment: CDR1 LNHDA and CDR2 SQIVND (reference sequence). The CDR3 consists of 12 residues. Full variable domain (outside the CDR3, taken from reference TRBV19 and TRBJ2-1): DGGITQSPKYLFRKEGQNVTLSCEQNLNHDAMYWYRQDPGQGLRLIYYSQIVNDFQKGDIAEGYSVSREKKESFPLTVTSAQKNPTAFYLCASSIGPNEQFFGPGTRLTVL.

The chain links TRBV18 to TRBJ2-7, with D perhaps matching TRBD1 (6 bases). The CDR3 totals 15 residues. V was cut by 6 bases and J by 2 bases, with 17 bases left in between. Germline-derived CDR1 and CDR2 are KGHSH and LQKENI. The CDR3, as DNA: TGTGCCAGCTCTCAAAGTGGGGGCCTTACCTACGAGCAGTACTTC. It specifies CASSQSGGLTYEQYF.